This T cell receptor beta chain was identified during a study of blood T cells in healthy people across ages. The CDR3 extends over 13 amino acids. Per the germline V gene, CDR1 is DFQATT and CDR2 is SNEGSKA (reference sequence). Between the trimmed V and J ends, which lost 7 bases and 1 base, there was a span of 13 bases. Those donating, healthy Caucasian individuals from Russia, were aged roughly 6 to 95. Sample-barcoded 5' priming and a J-beta primer mix drove a second PCR of about 6 to 12 cycles. TCRdb analysed the 5' RACE reads with MiXCR anew, one entry per CDR3 protein. Here the sample spans about 280,000 distinct CDR3 sequences, 25% to 30% being singletons.

V gene TRBV20-1 combines with J gene TRBJ1-1; D remains ambiguous. Sequenced sample: blood. This receptor was obtained from a woman in her sixties or seventies in good health. The CDR3 is CSDRTAPNTEAFF. CDR3 in DNA: TGCAGTGATAGGACCGCTCCGAACACTGAAGCTTTCTTT.